What follows are 14 T cell receptor beta chains derived from one specimen sequenced in a study of T cells in Graves' hyperthyroidism and ophthalmopathy. Amplified TCR beta CDR3 regions derived from RNA transcripts. Researchers ran a first-round RT-PCR on the TCR CDR3 using the HTBI primer set. Using its own MiXCR run on the multiplex PCR reads, TCRdb lists one record per CDR3 protein. The table lists about 330,000 distinct CDR3 sequences, roughly 15% of them singletons. Material: blood. Receptors originate from a woman aged 40 to 49 with Graves' ophthalmopathy.

This clonotype has at least ten counts. CDR3 residues: CASSLRRGGGAGNQETQYF. DNA for the CDR3: TGTGCCAGCAGCTTAAGGAGAGGCGGGGGGGCGGGTAACCAAGAGACCCAGTACTTC. The rearrangement joins TRBV7-2 to TRBJ2-5; 9 nucleotides agree with TRBD2. Per germline, CDR1 SGHTA and CDR2 FQGNSA. V trimming: 2 bases; J trimming: 0 bases; junction bases outside the gene matches: 13. The CDR3 totals 19 residues.

The CDR3 coding sequence is TGTGCCAGCGCCACTGGGCTCGGGTACTATGGCTACACCTTC. Amino acids: CASATGLGYYGYTF. The rearrangement uses TRBV5-4 and TRBJ1-2; no definite D call. V was cut by 7 bases and J by 3 bases, with 16 bases left in between. Germline loops: CDR1 SGHNT, CDR2 YYREEE (reference sequence). The CDR3 loop spans 14 amino acids.

This clonotype appeared many times. This chain uses TRBV5-1 with TRBJ1-1, with D unresolved. In germline, CDR1 is SGHRS, CDR2 YFSETQ. V was shortened by 2 bases and J by 2 bases, with 13 bases between the two germline ends. The CDR3 runs 15 residues. The chain's CDR3 is CASSFASPYNTEAFF. CDR3 nucleotide sequence: TGCGCCAGCAGCTTCGCATCTCCCTATAACACTGAAGCTTTCTTT.

This clonotype was observed a handful of times. This chain uses TRBV27 with TRBJ2-7; tentative D call: TRBD1 (6 bases). Trimming shortened V by 5 bases and J by 3 bases, and 20 bases separated the two germline ends. Germline assignment: CDR1 MNHEY and CDR2 SMNVEV (reference sequence). CDR3 length: 16 amino acids. CDR3 DNA: TGTGCCAGCAGTCCATCACAGGGCCCGGAGTTCTACGAGCAGTACTTC. Its translation is CASSPSQGPEFYEQYF.

This clonotype has a handful of counts. V is TRBV9 and J is TRBJ1-1, with no clear D. The germline gives CDR1 SGDLS, CDR2 YYNGEE. V was pared by 4 bases and J by 1 base, with 11 bases between. The CDR3 contains 14 residues. The chain's CDR3 is CASSPSSRNTEAFF. In DNA, the CDR3 is TGTGCCAGCAGCCCCAGCTCAAGGAACACTGAAGCTTTCTTT.

This clonotype was seen a handful of times. The rearrangement uses TRBV10-3 and TRBJ2-3; 11 positions match TRBD2. The CDR3 covers 17 residues. Per the germline V gene, CDR1 is ENHRY and CDR2 is SYGVKD. Trimming at V came to 10 bases and at J to 2 bases, leaving 14 bases not matched to a gene. The DNA for the CDR3 is TGTGCCACCGCGGCGCTTCTAGCGGGGGGCTTCACAGATACGCAGTATTTT. Protein product: CATAALLAGGFTDTQYF.

This clonotype came up many times. The chain couples TRBV20-1 to TRBJ2-2, with D perhaps matching TRBD1 or TRBD2 (5 bases each). CDR3 length: 16 residues. V gave up 0 bases and J gave up 7 bases, with 18 bases separating them. Germline CDR1 and CDR2: DFQATT and SNEGSKA (reference sequence). CDR3 nucleotide sequence: TGCAGTGCTAGAGATGGTCGCCTCGGGGACGGCGGGGAGCTGTTTTTT. This codes for CSARDGRLGDGGELFF.

This chain uses TRBV19 with TRBJ1-1; TRBD1 matches 9 bases. Looked up from germline, CDR1 is LNHDA and CDR2 is SQIVND (reference sequence). This CDR3 has 13 amino acids. V trimming: 7 bases; J trimming: 7 bases; junction bases outside the gene matches: 7. The DNA of the CDR3 is TGTGCCAGTACCGTGGACAGGGGAGATGAAGCTTTCTTT. Its translation is CASTVDRGDEAFF.

This clonotype was seen a few times. The rearrangement uses TRBV27 and TRBJ2-7; 9 bases map to TRBD2. V shed 3 bases, J shed 5 bases, and the junction held 11 bases outside the gene matches. This CDR3 contains 16 residues. The germline V gene encodes CDR1 MNHEY and CDR2 SMNVEV (reference sequence). This CDR3 reads CASSFLIAGVFDEQYF. As DNA, the CDR3 is TGTGCCAGCAGTTTCCTCATAGCGGGAGTCTTCGACGAGCAGTACTTC.

For this clonotype: Being one base from a much bigger clone, this may be a read error. The chain uses TRBV9 and TRBJ2-2; tentatively, D is TRBD2 (6 bases). The CDR3 is made up of 18 amino acids. CDR1 is SGDLS and CDR2 is YYNGEE in the germline V gene. The CDR3 region is CASSVESRLAVNTGKLFF. CDR3 in DNA: TGTGCCAGCAGCGTAGAATCTCGGTTAGCGGTGAACACCGGGAAGCTGTTTTTT.

On this clonotype itself: One base away lies a much larger clone, so this may be a sequencing read error. The chain joins TRBV3-1 to TRBJ2-2, with unresolved D. Germline V gene sequence: CDR1 LGHDT, CDR2 YNNKEL (reference sequence). The CDR3 has 15 residues. The CDR3 region is CASSPLSGSTRELFF. CDR3 bases: TGTGCCAGCAGCCCCCTAAGTGGCAGCACCAGGGAGCTGTTTTTT.

This clonotype was seen ten or more times. The chain links TRBV11-2 to TRBJ2-3, with D perhaps TRBD2 (6 bases). CDR3 length: 16 residues. Germline V gene sequence: CDR1 SGHAT, CDR2 FQNNGV. V was pared by 4 bases and J by 5 bases, with 19 bases between. The CDR3 DNA follows: TGTGCCAGCAGCTCTCGTGCCTTGCGGGGAGTAGATACGCAGTATTTT. Translating gives CASSSRALRGVDTQYF.

This clonotype was seen at least ten times. The gene calls are TRBV16 and TRBJ1-6, with a weak D call TRBD1 (5 bases). Per germline, CDR1 KGHSY and CDR2 FQNENV. The CDR3 is 18 amino acids. The ends were cut back, 4 bases at V and 0 bases at J, with 16 bases in the middle. The CDR3 coding sequence is TGTGCCAGCAGCCCGGACATGAGATTTATCTCCTATAATTCACCCCTCCACTTT. This encodes CASSPDMRFISYNSPLHF.

The V call is TRBV4-1, the J call TRBJ1-4; D ambiguous. The CDR3 extends over 16 amino acids. CDR1 and CDR2 from the germline V gene are MGHRA and YSYEKL. V was cut by 2 bases and J by 8 bases, with 18 bases left in between. The CDR3 reads CASSQNPGNLGEKLFF. CDR3 DNA sequence: TGCGCCAGCAGCCAAAATCCGGGAAATCTAGGGGAAAAACTGTTTTTT.